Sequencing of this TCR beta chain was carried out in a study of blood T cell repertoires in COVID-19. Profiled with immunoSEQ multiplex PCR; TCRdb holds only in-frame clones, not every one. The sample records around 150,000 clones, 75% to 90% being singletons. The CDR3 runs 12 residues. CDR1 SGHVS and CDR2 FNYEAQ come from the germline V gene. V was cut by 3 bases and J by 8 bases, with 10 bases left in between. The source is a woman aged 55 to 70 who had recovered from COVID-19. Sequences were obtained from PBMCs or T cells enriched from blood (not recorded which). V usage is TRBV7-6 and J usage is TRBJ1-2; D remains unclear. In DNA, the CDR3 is TGTGCCAGCAGCTTCTTGGGTAGCGGCTACACCTTC. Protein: CASSFLGSGYTF.